The 4 T cell receptor beta chains below were found in one sample sequenced in a study of T cells in Graves' hyperthyroidism and ophthalmopathy. RNA transcripts yielded amplified TCR beta CDR3 regions. RT-PCR in the first round (using the HTBI primer set) targeted the TCR CDR3. Each CDR3 protein is one row after TCRdb ran MiXCR on the multiplex PCR reads. The table lists about 96,000 distinct CDR3 sequences, over 50% of them singletons, with around 30% in the top ten. The source material was blood. These receptors all come from a woman aged 40 to 50 with Graves' hyperthyroidism.

The chain joins TRBV20-1 to TRBJ2-7; the match to TRBD2 covers 7 bases. The CDR3 covers 13 residues. Per the germline V gene, CDR1 is DFQATT and CDR2 is SNEGSKA (reference sequence). Losses at the gene ends were 6 bases for V and 0 bases for J; bases not matched to a gene: 5. The CDR3: CSAEGGASYEQYF. The DNA for the CDR3 is TGCAGTGCCGAGGGAGGGGCCTCCTACGAGCAGTACTTC.

The chain recombines TRBV7-9 with TRBJ1-1, with 7 nucleotides matching TRBD1. CDR1 is SEHNR and CDR2 is FQNEAQ in the germline V gene (reference sequence). The CDR3 extends over 15 amino acids. Unmatched junction bases numbered 7, after V lost 1 base and J lost 5 bases. CDR3 protein: CASSLGDRTGTEAFF. CDR3 DNA: TGTGCCAGCAGCTTAGGGGACAGAACAGGGACTGAAGCTTTCTTT.

Comment on this clonotype: With a much larger clone just one base away, this may be a read error. The chain combines TRBV7-8 with TRBJ2-2; 12 nucleotides align to TRBD1. V lost 11 bases, J lost 5 bases, and 9 bases stayed unmatched. Germline assignment: CDR1 SGHVS and CDR2 FQNEAQ. The length of the CDR3 is 15 residues. For the CDR3, the DNA is TGTGCCCTAGGCGGGACAGGGGGCTGGACCGGGGAGCTGTTTTTT. Translating it yields CALGGTGGWTGELFF.

This clonotype was counted at least ten times. The chain links TRBV28 to TRBJ1-1; a weak D match, TRBD1 (6 bases). V lost 10 bases, J lost 3 bases, and 9 bases lay in between. There are 11 residues in the CDR3. Germline assignment: CDR1 MDHEN and CDR2 SYDVKM. The CDR3: CAIQGDTEAFF. In DNA form, the CDR3 reads TGTGCCATACAGGGCGACACTGAAGCTTTCTTT.